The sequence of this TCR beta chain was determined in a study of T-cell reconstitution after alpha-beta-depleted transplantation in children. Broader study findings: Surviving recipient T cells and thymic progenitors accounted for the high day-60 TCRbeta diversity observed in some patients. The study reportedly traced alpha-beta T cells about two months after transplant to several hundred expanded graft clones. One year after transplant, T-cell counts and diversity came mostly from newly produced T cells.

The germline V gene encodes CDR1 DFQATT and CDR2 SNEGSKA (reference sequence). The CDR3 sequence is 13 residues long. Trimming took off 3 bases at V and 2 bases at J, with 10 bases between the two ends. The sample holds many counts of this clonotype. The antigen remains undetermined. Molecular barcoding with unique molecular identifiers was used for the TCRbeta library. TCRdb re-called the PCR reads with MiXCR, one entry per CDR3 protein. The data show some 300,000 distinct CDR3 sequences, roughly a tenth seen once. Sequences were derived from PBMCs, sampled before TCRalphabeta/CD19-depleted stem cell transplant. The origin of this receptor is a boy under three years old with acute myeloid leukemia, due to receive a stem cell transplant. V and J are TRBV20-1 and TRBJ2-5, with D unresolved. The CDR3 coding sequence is TGCAGTGCTAGTGGCACAGCGCAAGAGACCCAGTACTTC. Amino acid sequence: CSASGTAQETQYF.